The present entry profiles one T cell receptor (beta chain) with its context. Antigen: not known. The V gene's germline CDR1 is MNHEY and CDR2 SMNVEV (reference sequence). Deletions cut 5 bases from V and 6 bases from J, with 17 bases between. This CDR3 comprises 14 residues. These data are taken from a study of naive and memory T cell subsets. An equimolar mix of two oligonucleotides served as the beta constant-region primer for TRBC1 and TRBC2. The ligated cDNA underwent four PCR rounds using SP2 and nested alpha and beta constant-region primers. The cDNA 3' end received a ligated single-stranded oligonucleotide carrying the SP2 primer and a 12-nucleotide UMI. TCRdb recomputed calls from the UMI-ligation and nested PCR reads with MiXCR, one row per CDR3 protein. This sample yields over 110,000 distinct CDR3 sequences, of which about 20% are seen a single time; roughly 0.6% belongs to the top ten.

Study results and limitations: Possibly reflecting memory cells re-expressing CD45RA, a few larger clonotypes occurred in naive repertoires, especially CD8. There was no ground truth to check naive and memory subset results.

The sample taken for sequencing was naive CD8+ T cells from blood. The sequence came from a human donor in good health. The chain has TRBV27 and TRBJ2-7, with D maybe TRBD1 (6 bases). The CDR3 sequence is CASSPTGLSGEQYF. Written as DNA, the CDR3 is TGTGCCAGCAGTCCAACAGGGCTGTCGGGCGAGCAGTACTTC.